This is a list of T cell receptor beta chains from one sample in a study of regulatory T cells in long-lasting Graves disease. One entry per CDR3 protein results from TCRdb running MiXCR on the multiplex PCR reads. The data contain about 470,000 distinct CDR3 sequences, roughly 21% of them singletons. Sequenced material: peripheral blood mononuclear cells (PBMCs), taken when the disease was refractory, from a patient treated with antithyroid drugs. These receptors were collected from a female donor with Graves disease. Each CDR3 is given without its conserved first and last residue. Fields, in order: V gene, CDR3 protein.

TRBV20-1	SARVYSGANYEQY
TRBV12-3/TRBV12-4	ASSPTSGGFQETQY
TRBV24-1	ATSDPTPGDTGELF
TRBV6-5	ASSYSKTGHRTEAF
TRBV19	ASSQAGNPNYGYT
TRBV7-6	ASSFSEGSVGYT
TRBV6-5	ASSYSPFTNTEAF
TRBV5-1	ASSLGSGGSYEQY
TRBV7-9	ASSLVGRDGIQY
TRBV19	ASSIVVDYTGELF